This T cell receptor beta chain was observed in a study of T-cell reconstitution after alpha-beta-depleted transplantation in children. The CDR3 sequence is 14 residues long. Trimming took off 5 bases at V and 1 base at J, with 11 bases between the two ends. Unique molecular identifiers were used in preparing the TCRbeta library. From the PCR reads, TCRdb called clonotypes with MiXCR, one entry per CDR3 protein. Of approximately 590,000 distinct CDR3 sequences in the sample, 10% to 13% are singletons; the top ten hold less than 5%. This clonotype turned up a few times. This TCR was sampled from a human donor who donated a stem cell graft to a child with acute myeloid leukemia. The sample consisted of PBMCs from the stem cell graft donor, taken from the stem cell graft. The V and J genes are TRBV12-3 or TRBV12-4 and TRBJ1-1; no firm D call. The CDR3 loop reads CASSARLENTEAFF. CDR3 in DNA: TGTGCCAGCAGTGCAAGACTCGAGAACACTGAAGCTTTCTTT.